Shown below are 22 T cell receptor beta chains from a single sample sequenced in a study of blood T cell repertoires in COVID-19. Only in-frame clones appear in the TCRdb table, and some are missing; sequencing was by immunoSEQ multiplex PCR. The sample gives roughly 190,000 clones, around 80% of which show up once; about 7% is in the top ten. Sequenced: peripheral blood. Receptors originate from a man in his sixties with acute or convalescent COVID-19.

The chain uses TRBV7-2 and TRBJ2-1; the match to TRBD2 covers 11 bases. Germline-derived CDR1 and CDR2 are SGHTA and FQGNSA. This CDR3 contains 16 residues. V was pared by 4 bases and J by 3 bases, with 5 bases of the junction left unmatched. This CDR3 reads CASSYTTSGIYNEQFF. The CDR3 nucleotides read TGTGCCAGCAGCTACACGACTAGCGGGATCTACAATGAGCAGTTCTTC.

The chain has TRBV5-1 and TRBJ1-5; 9 nucleotides line up with TRBD1. The CDR3 consists of 16 residues. Germline CDR1 and CDR2: SGHRS and YFSETQ. With V trimmed by 4 bases and J by 2 bases, 7 bases remained unmatched. The CDR3 spells CASSPTGGGGNQPQHF. Written as DNA, the CDR3 is TGCGCCAGCAGCCCAACAGGGGGCGGTGGCAATCAGCCCCAGCATTTT.

The DNA for the CDR3 is TGTGCCAGCAGCCGAAGCGGGATCGGGAACACCGGGGAGCTGTTTTTT. Amino acids: CASSRSGIGNTGELFF. The chain has TRBV11-2 and TRBJ2-2; 7 nucleotides align to TRBD2. The CDR3 is made up of 16 amino acids. V was clipped by 5 bases and J by 1 base; unmatched bases: 7. Germline loops: CDR1 SGHAT, CDR2 FQNNGV.

The chain joins TRBV19 to TRBJ2-4; 7 bases are a match to TRBD2. V trimming: 3 bases; J trimming: 0 bases; junction bases outside the gene matches: 8. This CDR3 region has 17 residues. Germline V gene lookup returns CDR1 LNHDA and CDR2 SQIVND (reference sequence). The DNA for the CDR3 is TGTGCCAGTAGTATGACAGCGGGGCCCCTAGCCAAAAACATTCAGTACTTC. Its protein is CASSMTAGPLAKNIQYF.

The V call is TRBV3-1 (or the pseudogene TRBV3-2), the J call TRBJ2-3; 12 nucleotides match TRBD2. The V gene end was trimmed by 0 bases and the J gene end by 7 bases; junction bases not matched to a gene: 2. Germline values: CDR1 LGHDT, CDR2 YNNKEL (reference sequence). This CDR3 is 15 amino acids long. CDR3 sequence (DNA): TGTGCCAGCAGCCAAGACGGACTAGCGGGATATACGCAGTATTTT. Residues: CASSQDGLAGYTQYF.

This clone was recorded once. The chain links TRBV5-8 to TRBJ2-5; TRBD1 matches at 9 bases. This CDR3 spans 14 amino acids. V lost 2 bases and J lost 5; bases outside the gene matches: 4. Germline CDR1 and CDR2: SGHTS and YDEGEE. CDR3 DNA sequence: TGTGCCAGCAGCTTCGACAGGGGGGACGAGACCCAGTACTTC. Translation gives CASSFDRGDETQYF. Filled out from reference TRBV5-8 and TRBJ2-5, the complete variable domain reads EAGVTQSPTHLIKTRGQQATLRCSPISGHTSVYWYQQALGLGLQFLLWYDEGEERNRGNFPPRFSGRQFPNYSSELNVNALELEDSALYLCASSFDRGDETQYFGPGTRLLVL.

This chain connects TRBV5-4 to TRBJ2-1; TRBD2 aligns across 7 bases. Per germline, CDR1 SGHNT and CDR2 YYREEE (reference sequence). The V and J ends lost 0 bases and 4 bases, in that order; junction bases with no gene match: 4. The CDR3 consists of 15 residues. The CDR3 DNA sequence: TGTGCCAGCAGCTTGGTAGGACTAGAGTACAATGAGCAGTTCTTC. It codes for CASSLVGLEYNEQFF.

The chain links TRBV2 to TRBJ2-1; TRBD2 matches 10 bases. Trimming removed 6 bases from V and 7 bases from J; junction bases left unmatched: 6. Germline V CDR1 and CDR2: SNHLY, FYNNEI. This CDR3 region has 14 residues. The CDR3 here is CASRASGSRNEQFF. The CDR3 nucleotides read TGTGCCAGCAGAGCTAGCGGGAGTAGGAATGAGCAGTTCTTC.

This clone appeared once. This chain links TRBV29-1 with TRBJ1-3; 7 bases line up with TRBD1. CDR1 and CDR2 (germline): SQVTM, ANQGSEA. The CDR3 extends over 14 amino acids. Trimming took 6 bases from V and 0 from J; bases not matched to a gene: 5. The CDR3 protein is CSVRTGSSGNTIYF. The DNA for the CDR3 is TGCAGCGTCCGGACAGGAAGCTCTGGAAACACCATATATTTT.

The chain couples TRBV6-5 to TRBJ1-5; 8 bases are a match to TRBD1. V dropped 6 bases and J dropped 9; count of bases not matched to a gene: 7. The germline gives CDR1 MNHEY, CDR2 SVGAGI. CDR3 size: 13 residues. Here the CDR3 DNA reads TGTGCCAGCAGCGACAGGGGCATTACGCCCCAGCATTTT. This codes for CASSDRGITPQHF.

The chain links TRBV19 to TRBJ2-2, with 8 bases that match TRBD1. The V gene end was trimmed by 5 bases and the J gene end by 5 bases; junction bases not matched to a gene: 19. The germline CDR1 and CDR2 sequences are LNHDA and SQIVND (reference sequence). The CDR3 loop spans 19 amino acids. This chain's CDR3 is CASSPRQGARGRGTGELFF. In nucleotides, the CDR3 is TGTGCCAGTAGTCCACGGCAGGGGGCGCGTGGAAGGGGAACCGGGGAGCTGTTTTTT.

On this clone: Other nucleotide sequences in the sample specify the same CDR3. The chain uses TRBV18 and TRBJ2-5, with TRBD2 matching over 9 bases. In germline, CDR1 is KGHSH, CDR2 LQKENI. With 0 bases clipped from V and 5 bases from J, the junction kept 4 bases outside the gene matches. The CDR3 loop spans 15 amino acids. The CDR3 DNA reads TGTGCCAGCTCACCACCGGGACTAGCAGGGGAGACCCAGTACTTC. Translating it yields CASSPPGLAGETQYF.

The chain links TRBV6-5 to TRBJ1-2; D ambiguous. V gave up 10 bases and J gave up 0 bases, with 12 bases separating them. This CDR3 region has 13 residues. Germline lookup yields CDR1 MNHEY and CDR2 SVGAGI. CDR3 coding DNA: TGTGCCACGGTCGACGGAGCTAACTATGGCTACACCTTC. Translated, it gives CATVDGANYGYTF.

The genes are TRBV27 and TRBJ1-1; 9 bases map to TRBD1. Germline V gene data show CDR1 as MNHEY and CDR2 as SMNVEV (reference sequence). This CDR3 contains 15 residues. V trimming: 9 bases; J trimming: 0 bases; junction bases outside the gene matches: 8. CDR3 loop: CASLKGQGMNTEAFF. The CDR3 region has the DNA TGTGCCAGTTTGAAGGGACAGGGCATGAACACTGAAGCTTTCTTT.

The chain combines TRBV5-1 with TRBJ1-3; TRBD1 matches at 9 bases. Germline lookup yields CDR1 SGHRS and CDR2 YFSETQ. Trimming cost V 4 bases and J 6 bases; bases outside gene matches: 5. The CDR3 extends over 14 amino acids. The CDR3 DNA reads as TGCGCCAGCAGCCCGGGACAGGGAACAAACACCATATATTTT. The encoded protein is CASSPGQGTNTIYF. The full variable domain, its missing parts supplied by reference TRBV5-1 and TRBJ1-3, is KAGVTQTPRYLIKTRGQQVTLSCSPISGHRSVSWYQQTPGQGLQFLFEYFSETQRNKGNFPGRFSGRQFSNSRSEMNVSTLELGDSALYLCASSPGQGTNTIYFGEGSWLTVV.

The rearrangement joins TRBV24-1 to TRBJ2-1, with D possibly matching TRBD2 (6 bases). The ends were cut back, 3 bases at V and 6 bases at J, with 20 bases in the middle. Germline V gene data show CDR1 as KGHDR and CDR2 as SFDVKD. This CDR3 has 17 residues. Written as DNA, the CDR3 is TGTGCCACCAGTGATATCTTCCGCGGTGAGGGAGGCAATGAGCAGTTCTTC. Translating it yields CATSDIFRGEGGNEQFF.

The chain employs TRBV15 and TRBJ1-5; TRBD1 is a possible D gene (6 bases). Trimming cost V 3 bases and J 3 bases, with 15 bases left between them. CDR3 length equals 16 residues. Germline CDR1 is LNHNV and CDR2 is YYDKDF (reference sequence). The CDR3 sequence: CATSSGGTGLNQPQHF. Here the CDR3 DNA reads TGTGCCACCAGCAGTGGGGGAACAGGGCTCAATCAGCCCCAGCATTTT.

The V and J genes are TRBV18 and TRBJ2-7; TRBD2 matches 9 bases. The CDR3 runs 14 residues. CDR1 is KGHSH, CDR2 LQKENI, per germline. V shed 5 bases, J shed 6 bases, and the junction held 8 bases outside the gene matches. The CDR3: CASSFGGGVGEQYF. Written as DNA, the CDR3 is TGTGCCAGCTCATTTGGCGGGGGGGTCGGCGAGCAGTACTTC.

The chain joins TRBV4-1 to TRBJ1-1, with 9 bases aligning to TRBD1. V dropped 2 bases and J dropped 1; count of bases not matched to a gene: 2. Germline V gene lookup returns CDR1 MGHRA and CDR2 YSYEKL. This CDR3 is built from 15 residues. The CDR3 coding sequence is TGCGCCAGCAGCCAAACAGGGGGCGCGAACACTGAAGCTTTCTTT. Protein sequence: CASSQTGGANTEAFF.

The rearrangement links TRBV5-1 to TRBJ2-7, with D perhaps TRBD2 (5 bases). The V end lost 6 bases, the J end lost 4 bases, and 20 bases lay between the germline ends. Germline CDR1 reads SGHRS; CDR2 reads YFSETQ. The CDR3 loop spans 15 amino acids. CDR3 bases: TGCGCCAGCAACGAAGGGTCCGGGATCAAGTACGAGCAGTACTTC. Its translation is CASNEGSGIKYEQYF.

The gene calls are TRBV5-6 and TRBJ1-1; TRBD1 agrees at 7 bases. Germline V gives CDR1 SGHDT, CDR2 YYEEEE. The trim removed 3 bases at V and 5 bases at J, leaving 4 bases unmatched. This CDR3 contains 13 residues. CDR3 DNA: TGTGCCAGCAGCTGGACAGGTCAGACTGAAGCTTTCTTT. Translation: CASSWTGQTEAFF.

This clone was seen ten or more times. The chain combines TRBV6-6 with TRBJ2-1; weak D call: TRBD2 (5 bases). Trimming removed 3 bases from V and 1 base from J, with 10 bases in between. From germline, CDR1 is MNHNY and CDR2 SVGAGI (reference sequence). This CDR3 is 15 amino acids long. The CDR3 reads CASSYESGSYNEQFF. Here the CDR3 DNA reads TGTGCCAGCAGTTATGAGAGCGGTTCCTACAATGAGCAGTTCTTC.